The 14 T cell receptor beta chains listed next were all sequenced from one sample in a study of cytomegalovirus exposure and HLA in healthy donors. Amplification used 60 Vbeta primers and 13 Jbeta primers. The data were produced by immunoSEQ multiplex PCR, yet TCRdb's version contains in-frame clones alone and is incomplete. This sample has about 190,000 clones, with roughly 84% found just once. Sequenced sample: PBMCs. These receptors came from a boy under 18 in good health and CMV-seronegative.

This CDR3 reads CASRGDTIYF. CDR3 DNA sequence: TGTGCCAGCAGAGGGGACACCATATATTTT. This chain links TRBV2 with TRBJ1-3; maybe TRBD1 (5 bases). Germline V CDR1 and CDR2: SNHLY, FYNNEI. V shed 6 bases and J shed 8 bases, with 5 bases lying between them. The CDR3 sequence is 10 residues long.

The genes are TRBV9 and TRBJ2-7; D gene uncertain. Germline loops: CDR1 SGDLS, CDR2 YYNGEE. This CDR3 contains 14 residues. Trimming took 3 bases from V and 5 from J, leaving 15 bases between them. For the CDR3, the DNA is TGTGCCAGCAGCGCCCGATACAGAGTAAACGAGCAGTACTTC. This encodes CASSARYRVNEQYF.

The chain uses TRBV7-3 and TRBJ1-2, with a tentative D call TRBD1 (5 bases). The germline V gene encodes CDR1 SGHTA and CDR2 FQGTGA. Trimming removed 4 bases from V and 8 bases from J, with 23 bases in between. The CDR3 length is 16 residues. The CDR3 reads CASSSQPDTVAGGYTF. CDR3 coding DNA: TGTGCCAGCAGCTCCCAGCCGGACACGGTAGCAGGAGGCTACACCTTC.

The V gene is TRBV30, the J gene TRBJ1-1; D is unresolved. Germline values: CDR1 GTSNPN, CDR2 SVGIG (reference sequence). The CDR3 consists of 11 residues. V was trimmed by 2 bases and J by 6 bases, leaving 7 bases between them. CDR3 in amino acids: CAWSFSAEAFF. The CDR3 bases are TGTGCCTGGAGTTTTTCCGCTGAAGCTTTCTTT.

The chain carries TRBV11-2 and TRBJ2-5; 10 nucleotides match TRBD1. CDR1 SGHAT and CDR2 FQNNGV come from the germline V gene. V trimming: 5 bases; J trimming: 4 bases; junction bases outside the gene matches: 7. The CDR3 totals 15 residues. The CDR3 DNA reads TGTGCCAGCAGCCCTGGCCGGGACAGGGGAGAGACCCAGTACTTC. It encodes CASSPGRDRGETQYF.

This chain links TRBV21-1 with TRBJ2-1; TRBD1, the table's D call, was not compared with the DNA. TRBV21-1 is labeled a pseudogene. The length of the CDR3 is 16 residues. Here the CDR3 reads CASSKGTGAAYNEQFF. For the CDR3, the DNA is TGTGCCAGCAGCAAAGGGACAGGGGCGGCCTACAATGAGCAGTTCTTC.

This chain joins TRBV25-1 and TRBJ2-1; 8 positions match TRBD2. The CDR3 is made up of 14 amino acids. Germline V gives CDR1 MGHDK, CDR2 SYGVNS. V shed 7 bases and J 2 bases; nucleotides not matched to a gene: 4. The CDR3 spells CASTGRGTYNEQFF. The CDR3 DNA is TGTGCCAGCACCGGGAGGGGAACCTACAATGAGCAGTTCTTC.

The rearrangement joins TRBV6-5 to TRBJ2-1; D may be TRBD1 (6 bases). This CDR3 is built from 16 residues. Germline lookup yields CDR1 MNHEY and CDR2 SVGAGI. Trimming stripped 4 bases from V and 7 bases from J, with 20 bases between. The CDR3: CASSSPGAGVGNEQFF. CDR3 nucleotides: TGTGCCAGCAGTTCCCCCGGGGCAGGGGTGGGTAATGAGCAGTTCTTC.

The chain links TRBV10-3 to TRBJ1-1; the D gene is possibly TRBD1 (5 bases). Trimming pared 10 bases from V and 5 bases from J, leaving 23 bases between. CDR1 is ENHRY and CDR2 is SYGVKD in the germline V gene. The CDR3 length is 15 residues. The CDR3 DNA is TGTGCCACTCGCGTAGGGGCCCCCAGGGTGACTGAAGCTTTCTTT. Translated, it gives CATRVGAPRVTEAFF.

The chain recombines TRBV9 with TRBJ2-2, with a possible D match to TRBD2 (7 bases). CDR1 SGDLS and CDR2 YYNGEE come from the germline V gene. CDR3 length equals 16 residues. V was pared by 0 bases and J by 4 bases, with 13 bases between. The CDR3 bases are TGTGCCAGCAGCGTAGAAGGGGGGGCCTTCACCGGGGAGCTGTTTTTT. Its protein product is CASSVEGGAFTGELFF.

This clone was picked up one time. V gene TRBV4-3 combines with J gene TRBJ2-7; no clear D. This CDR3 region has 15 residues. The V and J ends lost 0 bases and 3 bases respectively, with 12 bases between them. Germline lookup yields CDR1 LGHNA and CDR2 YSLEER. The CDR3 here is CASSQDGRRNYEQYF. CDR3 nucleotides: TGCGCCAGCAGCCAAGACGGTCGGAGAAACTACGAGCAGTACTTC.

A few counts support this clone. The gene calls are TRBV30 and TRBJ1-2; 8 nucleotides line up with TRBD1. Looked up from germline, CDR1 is GTSNPN and CDR2 is SVGIG (reference sequence). CDR3 length equals 13 residues. Losses at the gene ends were 5 bases for V and 8 bases for J; bases not matched to a gene: 10. The CDR3 sequence is CAWEDRVVRGYTF. CDR3 sequence (DNA): TGTGCCTGGGAGGACAGGGTGGTTCGGGGCTACACCTTC. Complete variable domain (other parts from reference TRBV30 and TRBJ1-2): SQTIHQWPATLVQPVGSPLSLECTVEGTSNPNLYWYRQAAGRGLQLLFYSVGIGQISSEVPQNLSASRPQDRQFILSSKKLLLSDSGFYLCAWEDRVVRGYTFGSGTRLTVV.

This chain connects TRBV28 to TRBJ1-2; a possible D gene is TRBD1 (6 bases). The CDR3 spans 14 residues. CDR1 is MDHEN and CDR2 is SYDVKM in the germline V gene. Trimming took 5 bases from V and 1 from J, leaving 11 bases between them. For the CDR3, the DNA is TGTGCCAGCAGTCAGTCAGGGGTTAACTATGGCTACACCTTC. It specifies CASSQSGVNYGYTF.

This rearrangement joins TRBV9 to TRBJ1-1, with a weak D call TRBD1 (5 bases). The CDR3 spans 12 residues. The germline CDR1 and CDR2 sequences are SGDLS and YYNGEE. The V gene lost 1 base and the J gene lost 7 bases, with 8 bases spanning the gap. CDR3 nucleotides: TGTGCCAGCAGCGTATGGGGCGGTGAAGCTTTCTTT. Protein sequence: CASSVWGGEAFF.